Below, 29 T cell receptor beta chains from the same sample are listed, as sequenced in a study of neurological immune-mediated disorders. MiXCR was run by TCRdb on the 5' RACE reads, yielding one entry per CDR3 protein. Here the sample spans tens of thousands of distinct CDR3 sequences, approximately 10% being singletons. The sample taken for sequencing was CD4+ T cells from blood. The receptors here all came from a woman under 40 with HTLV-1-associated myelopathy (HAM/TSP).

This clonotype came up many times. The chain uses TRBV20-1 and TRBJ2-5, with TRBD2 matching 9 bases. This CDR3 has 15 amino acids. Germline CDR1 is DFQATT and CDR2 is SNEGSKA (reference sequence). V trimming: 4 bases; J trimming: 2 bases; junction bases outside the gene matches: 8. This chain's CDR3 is CSATRHLAGQETQYF. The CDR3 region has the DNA TGCAGTGCTACCCGGCACCTAGCGGGGCAAGAGACCCAGTACTTC.

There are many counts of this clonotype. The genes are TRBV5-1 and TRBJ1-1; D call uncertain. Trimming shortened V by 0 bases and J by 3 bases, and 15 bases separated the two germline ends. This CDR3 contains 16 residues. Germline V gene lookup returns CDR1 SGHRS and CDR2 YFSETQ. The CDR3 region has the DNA TGCGCCAGCAGCTTGGTGGGGAGAGGGAGGGACACTGAAGCTTTCTTT. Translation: CASSLVGRGRDTEAFF.

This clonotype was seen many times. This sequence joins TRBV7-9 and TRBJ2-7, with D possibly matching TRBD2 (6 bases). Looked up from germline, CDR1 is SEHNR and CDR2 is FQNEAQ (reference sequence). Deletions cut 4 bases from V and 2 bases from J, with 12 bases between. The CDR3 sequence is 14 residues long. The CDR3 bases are TGTGCCAGCAGCTGGGAAGGGGAGGCCTACGAGCAGTACTTC. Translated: CASSWEGEAYEQYF.

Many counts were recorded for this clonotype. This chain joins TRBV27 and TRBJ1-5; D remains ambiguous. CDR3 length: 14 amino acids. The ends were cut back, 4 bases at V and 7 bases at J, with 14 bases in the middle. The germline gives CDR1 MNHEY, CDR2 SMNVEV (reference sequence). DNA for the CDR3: TGTGCCAGCAGTTCCGTCCCTCTGATCCAGCCCCAGCATTTT. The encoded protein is CASSSVPLIQPQHF.

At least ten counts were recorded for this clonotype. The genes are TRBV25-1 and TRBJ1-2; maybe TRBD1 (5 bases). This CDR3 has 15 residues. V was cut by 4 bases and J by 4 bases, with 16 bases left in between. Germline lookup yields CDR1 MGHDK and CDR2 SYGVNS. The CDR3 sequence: CASSGGGLRAYGYTF. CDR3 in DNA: TGTGCCAGCAGTGGCGGGGGATTGAGGGCCTATGGCTACACCTTC.

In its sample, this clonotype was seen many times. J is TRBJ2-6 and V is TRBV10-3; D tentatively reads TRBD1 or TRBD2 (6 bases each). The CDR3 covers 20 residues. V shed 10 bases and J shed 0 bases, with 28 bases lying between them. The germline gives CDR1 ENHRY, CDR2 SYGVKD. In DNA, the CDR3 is TGTGCCAGCGGACAGCCCCTCGGGGGTTACAGAGACTCTGGGGCCAACGTCCTGACTTTC. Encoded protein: CASGQPLGGYRDSGANVLTF.

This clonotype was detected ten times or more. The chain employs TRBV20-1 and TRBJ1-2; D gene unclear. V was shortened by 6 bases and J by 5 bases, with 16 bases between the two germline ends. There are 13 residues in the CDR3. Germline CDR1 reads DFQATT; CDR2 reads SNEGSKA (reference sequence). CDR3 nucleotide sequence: TGCAGTGCCGCGCGCGGACGGGTTTATGGCTACACCTTC. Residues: CSAARGRVYGYTF.

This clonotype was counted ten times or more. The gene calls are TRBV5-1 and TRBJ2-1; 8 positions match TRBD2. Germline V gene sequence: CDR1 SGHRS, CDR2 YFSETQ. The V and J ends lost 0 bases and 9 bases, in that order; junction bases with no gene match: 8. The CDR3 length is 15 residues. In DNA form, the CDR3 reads TGCGCCAGCAGCTTGGAGCGAGCGGGGGCGAGTGAGCAGTTCTTC. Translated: CASSLERAGASEQFF.

CDR3 sequence: CASSPSFPGTGGYTF. The CDR3 bases are TGTGCCAGCTCACCATCTTTCCCAGGGACGGGAGGCTACACCTTC. V usage is TRBV18 and J usage is TRBJ1-2, with D tentatively TRBD1 (5 bases). The V end lost 2 bases, the J end lost 8 bases, and 18 bases lay between the germline ends. The CDR3 sequence is 15 residues long. CDR1 is KGHSH, CDR2 LQKENI, per germline.

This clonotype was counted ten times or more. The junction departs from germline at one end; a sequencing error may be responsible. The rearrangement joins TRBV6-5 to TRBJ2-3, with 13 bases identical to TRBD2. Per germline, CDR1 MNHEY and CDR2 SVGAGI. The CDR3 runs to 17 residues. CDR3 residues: CASSPPTSGGRTDTQYF. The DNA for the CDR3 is TGTGCCAGCAGTCCCCCGACTAGCGGGGGGCGCACCGATACGCAGTATTTT.

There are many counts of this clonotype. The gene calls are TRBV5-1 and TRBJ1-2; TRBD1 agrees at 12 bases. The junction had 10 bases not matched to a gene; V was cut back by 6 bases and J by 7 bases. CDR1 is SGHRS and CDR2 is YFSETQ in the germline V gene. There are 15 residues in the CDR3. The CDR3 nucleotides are TGCGCCAGCACCACCGGGACAGGGGGCGCGGGTGGCTACACCTTC. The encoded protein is CASTTGTGGAGGYTF.

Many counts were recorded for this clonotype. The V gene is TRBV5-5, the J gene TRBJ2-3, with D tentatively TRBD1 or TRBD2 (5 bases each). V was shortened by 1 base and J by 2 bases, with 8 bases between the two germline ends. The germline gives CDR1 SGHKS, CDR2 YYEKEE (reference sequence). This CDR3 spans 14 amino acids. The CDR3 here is CASSLKGTTDTQYF. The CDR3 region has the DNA TGTGCCAGCAGCTTGAAGGGGACCACAGATACGCAGTATTTT.

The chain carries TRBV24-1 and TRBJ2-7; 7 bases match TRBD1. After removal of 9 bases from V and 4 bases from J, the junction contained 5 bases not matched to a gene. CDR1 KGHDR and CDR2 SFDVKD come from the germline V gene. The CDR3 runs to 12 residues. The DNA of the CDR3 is TGTGCCACCCCCTCGGACAGGTACGAGCAGTACTTC. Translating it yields CATPSDRYEQYF.

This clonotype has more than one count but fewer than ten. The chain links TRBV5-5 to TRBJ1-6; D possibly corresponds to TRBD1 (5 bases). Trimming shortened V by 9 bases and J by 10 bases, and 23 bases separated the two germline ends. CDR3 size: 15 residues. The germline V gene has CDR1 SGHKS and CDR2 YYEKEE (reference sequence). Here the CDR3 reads CATKMSGTHESPLHF. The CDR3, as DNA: TGTGCCACCAAAATGTCCGGGACTCACGAATCACCCCTCCACTTT.

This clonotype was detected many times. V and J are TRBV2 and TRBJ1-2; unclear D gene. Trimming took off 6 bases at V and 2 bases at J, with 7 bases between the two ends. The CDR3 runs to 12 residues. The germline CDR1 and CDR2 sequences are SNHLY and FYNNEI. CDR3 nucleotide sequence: TGTGCCAGCAGGGAGGGCAACTATGGCTACACCTTC. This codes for CASREGNYGYTF.

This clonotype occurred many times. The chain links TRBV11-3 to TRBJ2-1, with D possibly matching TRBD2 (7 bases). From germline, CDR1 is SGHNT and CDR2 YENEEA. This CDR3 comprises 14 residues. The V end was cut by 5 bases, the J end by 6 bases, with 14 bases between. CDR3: CASSGHREGNEQFF. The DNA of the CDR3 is TGTGCCAGCAGCGGCCACAGGGAGGGCAATGAGCAGTTCTTC.

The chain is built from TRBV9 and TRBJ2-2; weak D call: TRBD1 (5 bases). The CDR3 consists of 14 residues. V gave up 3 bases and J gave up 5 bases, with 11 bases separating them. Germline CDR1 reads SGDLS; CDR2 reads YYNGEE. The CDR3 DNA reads TGTGCCAGCAGCGAATCAGGGCGGACCGGGGAGCTGTTTTTT. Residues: CASSESGRTGELFF.

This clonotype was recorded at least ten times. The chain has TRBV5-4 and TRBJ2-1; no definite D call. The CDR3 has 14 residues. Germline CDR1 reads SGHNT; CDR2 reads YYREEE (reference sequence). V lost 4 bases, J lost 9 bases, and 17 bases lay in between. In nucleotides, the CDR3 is TGTGCCAGCAGCGGCCAAATAATGCGTAGTGAGCAGTTCTTC. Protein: CASSGQIMRSEQFF.

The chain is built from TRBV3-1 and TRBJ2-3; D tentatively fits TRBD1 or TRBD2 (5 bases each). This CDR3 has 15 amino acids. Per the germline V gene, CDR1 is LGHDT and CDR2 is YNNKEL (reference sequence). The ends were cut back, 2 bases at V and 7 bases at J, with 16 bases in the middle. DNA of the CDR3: TGTGCCAGCAGCCAAAGGGACCCATTGGCAAATACGCAGTATTTT. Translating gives CASSQRDPLANTQYF.

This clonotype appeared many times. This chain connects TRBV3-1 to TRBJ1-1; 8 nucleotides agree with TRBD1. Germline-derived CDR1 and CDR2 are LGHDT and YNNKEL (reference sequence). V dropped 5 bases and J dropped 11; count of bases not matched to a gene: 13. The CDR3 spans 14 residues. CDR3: CASSAPGQVVRAFF. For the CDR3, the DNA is TGTGCCAGCAGCGCTCCGGGACAGGTTGTTCGGGCTTTCTTT.

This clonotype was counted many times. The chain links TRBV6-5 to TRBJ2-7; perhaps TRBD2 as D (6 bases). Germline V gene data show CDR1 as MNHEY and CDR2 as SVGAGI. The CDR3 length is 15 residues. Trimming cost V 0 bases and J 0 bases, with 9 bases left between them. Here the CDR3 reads CASSYSDGSSYEQYF. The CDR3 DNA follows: TGTGCCAGCAGTTACTCGGACGGGAGCTCCTACGAGCAGTACTTC.

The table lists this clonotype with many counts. The CDR3 region is CASSARDRGLSAGNTIYF. The CDR3 bases are TGTGCCAGCAGTGCCCGGGACAGGGGATTGAGTGCTGGAAACACCATATATTTT. The rearrangement joins TRBV12-3 or TRBV12-4 to TRBJ1-3; 10 bases fit TRBD1. The CDR3 totals 18 residues. With V trimmed by 5 bases and J by 2 bases, 12 bases remained unmatched.

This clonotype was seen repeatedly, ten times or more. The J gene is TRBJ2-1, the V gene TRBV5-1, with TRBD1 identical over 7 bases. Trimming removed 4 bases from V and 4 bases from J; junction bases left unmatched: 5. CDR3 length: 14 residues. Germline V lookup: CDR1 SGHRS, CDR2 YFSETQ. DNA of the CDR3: TGCGCCAGCAGCGCCGGGACAGCTTACAATGAGCAGTTCTTC. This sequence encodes CASSAGTAYNEQFF.

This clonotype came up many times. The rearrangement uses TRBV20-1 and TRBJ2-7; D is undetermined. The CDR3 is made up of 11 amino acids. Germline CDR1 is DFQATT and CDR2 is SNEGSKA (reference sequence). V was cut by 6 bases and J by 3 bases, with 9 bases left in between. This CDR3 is CSATDGYEQYF. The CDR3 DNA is TGCAGTGCCACCGACGGCTACGAGCAGTACTTC.

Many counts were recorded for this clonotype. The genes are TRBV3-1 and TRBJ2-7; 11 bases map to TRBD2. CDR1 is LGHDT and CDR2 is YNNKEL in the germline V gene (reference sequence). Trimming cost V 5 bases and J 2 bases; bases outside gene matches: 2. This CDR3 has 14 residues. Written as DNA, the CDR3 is TGTGCCAGCAGCAGGGGACTAGCGGCCTACGAGCAGTACTTC. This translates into CASSRGLAAYEQYF.

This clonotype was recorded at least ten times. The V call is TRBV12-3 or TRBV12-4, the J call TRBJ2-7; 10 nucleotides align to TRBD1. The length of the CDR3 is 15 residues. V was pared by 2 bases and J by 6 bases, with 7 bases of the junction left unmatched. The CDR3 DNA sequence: TGTGCCAGCAGTTTACCCCGGGACAGGGGAGGCGAGCAGTACTTC. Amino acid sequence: CASSLPRDRGGEQYF.

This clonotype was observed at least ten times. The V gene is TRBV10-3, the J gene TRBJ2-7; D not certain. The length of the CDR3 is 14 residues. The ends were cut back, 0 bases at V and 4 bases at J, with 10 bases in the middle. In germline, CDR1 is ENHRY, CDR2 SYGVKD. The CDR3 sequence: CAISESTAGYEQYF. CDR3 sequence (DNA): TGTGCCATCAGTGAGTCAACAGCAGGATACGAGCAGTACTTC.

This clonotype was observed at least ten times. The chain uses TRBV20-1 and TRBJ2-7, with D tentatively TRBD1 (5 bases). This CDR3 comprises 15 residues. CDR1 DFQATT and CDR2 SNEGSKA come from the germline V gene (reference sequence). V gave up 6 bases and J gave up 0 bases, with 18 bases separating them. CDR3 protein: CSASPSGISSYEQYF. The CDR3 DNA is TGCAGTGCCTCCCCCTCAGGGATCAGCTCCTACGAGCAGTACTTC.

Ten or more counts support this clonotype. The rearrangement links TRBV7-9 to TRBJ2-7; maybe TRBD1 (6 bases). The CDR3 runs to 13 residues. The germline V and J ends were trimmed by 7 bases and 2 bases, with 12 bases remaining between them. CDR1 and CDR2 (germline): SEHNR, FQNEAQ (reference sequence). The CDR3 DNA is TGTGCCAGCACCCAGGACAGTCCCTACGAGCAGTACTTC. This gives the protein CASTQDSPYEQYF.